Below, one TCR beta chain is given with its context. Its antigen is unidentified. The data were produced by immunoSEQ multiplex PCR, yet TCRdb's version contains in-frame clones alone and is incomplete. Here the sample spans around 380,000 clones, approximately 86% being singletons. The data belong to a study of Ad26.COV2.S vaccination and SARS-CoV-2 variants. Sample treatment: roughly 19 received Ad26.COV2.S at low or high dose, single or two shots; several received placebo; per-sample allocation not given. Sampling was done on day 63 after the first vaccine or placebo injection. The CDR3 length is 15 residues. Germline V gene lookup returns CDR1 LGHNA and CDR2 YSLEER. V was trimmed by 0 bases and J by 10 bases, leaving 16 bases between them. Study-wide points: Possibly, TCR breadth and depth analyses underestimated total T cell responses. Comparability of non-spike TCR breadth was observed across vaccine and placebo recipients. Placebo recipients had lower spike-specific TCR breadth than vaccine recipients.

Source: peripheral blood, taken in a trial of Ad26.COV2.S vaccine versus placebo. The genes are TRBV4-3 and TRBJ1-5; tentatively, D is TRBD1 (6 bases). This receptor was identified in a person aged 18-60 years who received the Ad26.COV2.S COVID-19 vaccine or a placebo. The CDR3 reads CASSQDLGGRGPQHF. CDR3 DNA sequence: TGCGCCAGCAGCCAAGATCTAGGGGGGCGCGGACCCCAGCATTTT.